This T cell receptor beta chain was sequenced for a study of shared clonotypes between healthy human individuals. Of note for this clone: The same CDR3 is also encoded by other DNA sequences in this sample.

Germline-derived CDR1 and CDR2 are MNHNY and SVGAGI (reference sequence). The CDR3 spans 12 residues. V was trimmed by 0 bases and J by 6 bases, leaving 3 bases between them. Using immunoSEQ multiplex PCR, the repertoire was profiled, and TCRdb retains in-frame clones only, with some absent. Here the sample spans roughly 1 million clones, about 77% being singletons. This receptor was obtained from a man younger than 35 in good health. J is TRBJ1-5 and V is TRBV6-6, with D hard to call. The sequencing input was memory CD4+ T cells sorted from blood. The subset was: CD45RA-negative fraction. The CDR3 is CASSYSGQPQHF. CDR3 nucleotide sequence: TGTGCCAGCAGTTACTCGGGTCAGCCCCAGCATTTT.